The subject of this entry is one TCR beta chain. Its matching antigen is unknown. The data belong to a study of T cell responses to AZD1222 COVID-19 vaccine. Study results and limitations: Most donors were white British and more were female, and clonal diversity was possibly underestimated.

Here immunoSEQ multiplex PCR was the method, and the copy in TCRdb shows in-frame clones only, minus some. The repertoire holds about 170,000 clones, 85% to 90% seen once, with 1.5% to 2% in the top ten. Germline V gives CDR1 SGHRS, CDR2 YFSETQ. This CDR3 is 15 amino acids long. V lost 2 bases to trimming and J lost 6 bases; unmatched junction nucleotides: 3. The sequencing here drew on peripheral blood, taken on day 0 of AZD1222 vaccination. This TCR was recovered from an adult in good health. The chain combines TRBV5-1 with TRBJ2-2; TRBD1 agrees at 11 bases. This chain's CDR3 is CASSFMGQGAGELFF. The CDR3 DNA reads TGCGCCAGCAGCTTTATGGGACAGGGGGCCGGGGAGCTGTTTTTT.